Given below is one T cell receptor beta chain in context. Clones were read by immunoSEQ multiplex PCR, and TCRdb kept only the in-frame ones, dropping some. This sample has over 65,000 clones, with 80% to 90% found just once. These data are taken from a study of OX40 agonist ivuxolimab in advanced cancers. Between the trimmed V and J ends, which lost 2 bases and 5 bases, there was a span of 9 bases. The CDR3 is 13 amino acids. This rearrangement joins TRBV23-1 to TRBJ1-2, with a weak D call TRBD1 (6 bases). TRBV23-1 is an ORF; its function is uncertain. The specimen comprised CD4+ or CD8+ T cells sorted from blood, sampled in a trial of the OX40 agonist ivuxolimab. The TCR was taken from an adult with an advanced solid tumor such as melanoma, head and neck, liver or kidney cancer. The CDR3 sequence is CASSQGGVYGYTF. CDR3 DNA: TGCGCCAGCAGTCAAGGGGGCGTTTATGGCTACACCTTC.